This TCR beta chain stems from a study of shared clonotypes between healthy human individuals. Here immunoSEQ multiplex PCR was the method, and the copy in TCRdb shows in-frame clones only, minus some. The table has around 1.4 million clones, roughly 98.5% seen once. Trimming removed 0 bases from V and 8 bases from J, with 8 bases in between. The CDR3 spans 13 residues. Germline V gene lookup returns CDR1 SGHTA and CDR2 FQGNSA. Source material: naive CD4+ T cells sorted from blood. Subset defined: CD45RA+ positively selected. V and J are TRBV7-2 and TRBJ2-1; D ambiguous. This clonotype was sampled from a man in his thirties or forties in good health. CDR3 nucleotides: TGTGCCAGCAGCTTAGCTAGATTCGATGAGCAGTTCTTC. Its protein is CASSLARFDEQFF.